The present T cell receptor (beta chain) was sequenced within a study of OX40 agonist ivuxolimab in advanced cancers. About the study as a whole: Ivuxolimab was a fully human IgG2 agonistic monoclonal antibody targeting the costimulatory receptor OX40 (CD134). The paper covers the monotherapy dose-escalation part of the phase I ivuxolimab trial, which included N of about 50 patients. Among the roughly 50 dose-escalation patients, around 20 had hepatocellular carcinoma, roughly 15 melanoma, 9 renal cell carcinoma and 9 head and neck cancer. Patients were allowed to have had prior anti-PD-1, anti-PD-L1 or anti-CTLA-4 therapy, and around 40% of the dose-escalation patients had previously received checkpoint inhibitors. Intravenous ivuxolimab was administered to patients every 2 weeks at six dose levels: 0.01, 0.1, 0.3, 1.5, 3 and 10 mg/kg. In the dose-escalation cohort, approximately 83% of patients were male, and the mean age was 60 years with a range of roughly 20 to 79. Peripheral TCRbeta sequencing aimed to test whether ivuxolimab altered TCR sequence diversity and caused clonal T-cell expansion. Partial responses occurred in three dose-escalation patients: two with cutaneous melanoma and one with hepatocellular carcinoma.

Patients with a history of autoimmune disease or receiving systemic immunosuppression were excluded from the trial. Peripheral blood for TCR sequencing was drawn from every dose cohort at baseline, at cycle 4 day 1 and at cycle 7 day 1. Samples were obtained from an open-label, multicenter, first-in-human phase I dose-escalation trial of ivuxolimab. The trial enrolled adults with locally advanced or metastatic head and neck squamous cell, hepatocellular, melanoma or renal cell carcinoma. Before TCR sequencing, CD4+ T cells and CD8+ T cells were sorted from peripheral blood as separate populations. In regard to this clone: What this receptor recognizes is not known. No base-level quality is on record; no much larger clone is a single base apart.

Its CDR3 holds 14 amino acids, cysteine through phenylalanine. The entry retains the CDR3 DNA only, 42 bases that are in frame from base 1. The germline V gene (reference sequence) sets CDR1 to LNHDA and CDR2 to SQIVND. Ends trimmed: V by 7 bases, J by 5 bases; bases unmatched to a gene: 8. Genomic DNA was extracted from sorted cells for sequencing of the TCRbeta CDR3 region. The immunoSEQ Assay was used for sequencing of TCRbeta CDR3 regions. The clones in this table, taken by TCRdb from immuneACCESS, are in-frame only. Not every clone is retained; where verified, under half of the shortfall comes from an unresolved V gene, and the cause of the rest is unknown. The sample data list 25,000 to 35,000 clones, and under 85% of these were observed just once. The ten largest clonotypes hold about an eighth of the sample. General conclusions and limits of the study: Which antigens the clonally expanded peripheral T cells were specific for was not determined. Low levels of normalized T-cell clonal expansion were also seen in some patients who did not respond. Clonal expansion of both CD4+ and CD8+ blood T cells was observed from baseline to week 6 at doses 0.1 to 3.0 mg/kg. Partial responders in the 0.1-3.0 mg/kg groups had among the lowest normalized peripheral clonal expansion, especially among CD8+ T cells. After ivuxolimab, CD8+ T cells had more expanded clones than CD4+ T cells on average.

The material sequenced was CD4+ or CD8+ T cells sorted from blood, taken in a trial of the OX40 agonist ivuxolimab. The clonotype originates from an adult with an advanced solid tumor such as melanoma, head and neck, liver or kidney cancer. Recombination joined TRBV19 with TRBJ1-5, and 7 junctional nucleotides match TRBD1. The DNA sequence is given as TGTGCCAGTACCCCGGCCAGGGGGTATCAGCCCCAGCATTTT. Its coded protein is CASTPARGYQPQHF.